Each of the 9 T cell receptor beta chains below was sequenced from the same sample in a study of cytomegalovirus exposure and HLA in healthy donors. PCR employed 60 Vbeta and 13 Jbeta primers. Sequencing used immunoSEQ multiplex PCR; TCRdb keeps in-frame clones, though not all of them. The sample shows about 180,000 clones, almost 85% of them seen only once. Input material: PBMCs. All receptors derive from a girl aged 10-17 years in good health and CMV-seropositive.

The V and J genes are TRBV29-1 and TRBJ1-1; D is possibly TRBD1 (5 bases). The CDR3 contains 12 residues. The V gene's germline CDR1 is SQVTM and CDR2 ANQGSEA. Trimming stripped 3 bases from V and 4 bases from J, with 9 bases between. CDR3 nucleotide sequence: TGCAGCGTTGATGGGGGGACCACTGAAGCTTTCTTT. This translates into CSVDGGTTEAFF.

This sequence joins TRBV7-3 and TRBJ2-5, with 8 bases that match TRBD1. The CDR3 is made up of 14 amino acids. With 5 bases clipped from V and 2 bases from J, the junction kept 4 bases outside the gene matches. Per the germline V gene, CDR1 is SGHTA and CDR2 is FQGTGA. The CDR3 nucleotides read TGTGCCAGCAGCCGGACAGGGCGACAAGAGACCCAGTACTTC. This gives the protein CASSRTGRQETQYF.

The rearrangement joins TRBV6-6 to TRBJ2-1, with TRBD2 identical over 8 bases. From germline, CDR1 is MNHNY and CDR2 SVGAGI (reference sequence). With V trimmed by 3 bases and J by 5 bases, 3 bases remained unmatched. This CDR3 comprises 14 residues. The CDR3 DNA follows: TGTGCCAGCAGTTATACGGGGGGGGACAATGAGCAGTTCTTC. Its protein product is CASSYTGGDNEQFF.

CDR3: CASSIDSSAGANVLTF. CDR3 in DNA: TGTGCCAGCAGTATAGACAGTTCAGCCGGGGCCAACGTCCTGACTTTC. The chain couples TRBV2 to TRBJ2-6; D may be TRBD1 (5 bases). Trimming removed 5 bases at V and 4 bases at J, with 15 bases between. The CDR3 runs 16 residues. Germline V gene data show CDR1 as SNHLY and CDR2 as FYNNEI.

The chain uses TRBV9 and TRBJ2-6, with D unresolved. Between the trimmed V and J ends, which lost 0 bases and 1 base, there was a span of 11 bases. The CDR3 spans 17 residues. The germline V gene has CDR1 SGDLS and CDR2 YYNGEE. The CDR3 protein is CASSVEQRASGANVLTF. DNA of the CDR3: TGTGCCAGCAGCGTAGAACAGAGAGCTTCTGGGGCCAACGTCCTGACTTTC.

This sequence joins TRBV6-6 and TRBJ2-5, with 12 bases that match TRBD1. Germline V gene data show CDR1 as MNHNY and CDR2 as SVGAGI (reference sequence). V gave up 4 bases and J gave up 4 bases; unmatched junction bases: 7. This CDR3 is 16 amino acids long. The CDR3 loop reads CASSSPGTGGRETQYF. As DNA, the CDR3 is TGTGCCAGCAGTTCTCCCGGGACAGGGGGCCGAGAGACCCAGTACTTC.

Turning to this clone: The conserved final phenylalanine or tryptophan is absent from the CDR3, which likely points to a read error. The chain has TRBV6-5 and TRBJ1-5; 9 bases agree with TRBD1. CDR3 length: 14 residues. CDR1 MNHEY and CDR2 SVGAGI come from the germline V gene. Trimming took 6 bases from V and 6 from J; bases not matched to a gene: 6. The CDR3 region has the DNA TGTGCCAGCAGACCGGACAGGGGAGGTCAGCCCCAGCATCTT. Its translation: CASRPDRGGQPQHL.

V usage is TRBV5-1 and J usage is TRBJ1-5, with 7 bases matching TRBD1. V shed 1 base and J 5 bases; nucleotides not matched to a gene: 6. This CDR3 has 15 amino acids. In germline, CDR1 is SGHRS, CDR2 YFSETQ. The CDR3 DNA reads as TGCGCCAGCAGCTTGACAGGGGCCGCCTATCAGCCCCAGCATTTT. Translated: CASSLTGAAYQPQHF.

The V gene is TRBV5-1, the J gene TRBJ2-2, with TRBD2 matching 7 bases. The germline V gene encodes CDR1 SGHRS and CDR2 YFSETQ. This CDR3 region has 16 residues. The V segment lost 0 bases and the J segment 6 bases; nucleotides outside the gene matches: 8. DNA for the CDR3: TGCGCCAGCAGCTTGGTCCCAGCGGGGAAAGCCGGGGAGCTGTTTTTT. It codes for CASSLVPAGKAGELFF.